The 17 T cell receptor beta chains below were found in one sample sequenced in a study of blood T cell repertoires in COVID-19. The table came from immunoSEQ multiplex PCR; TCRdb's copy has only in-frame clones and leaves some out. The table records around 170,000 clones, under 85% of them present only once. Sequenced input: peripheral blood. These receptors were taken from a man between 65 and 85 years old who had recovered from COVID-19.

The CDR3 nucleotides read TGTGCCAGCAGGGGGGGTCCGGCCCGGCACACTGAAGCTTTCTTT. Translating gives CASRGGPARHTEAFF. The chain employs TRBV6-5 and TRBJ1-1; D is perhaps TRBD1 (5 bases). CDR3 length equals 15 residues. Germline CDR1 MNHEY, CDR2 SVGAGI. V was clipped by 6 bases and J by 3 bases, with 17 bases between them.

The genes are TRBV7-8 and TRBJ2-7; 7 nucleotides match TRBD1. From germline, CDR1 is SGHVS and CDR2 FQNEAQ. V shed 5 bases, J shed 4 bases, and the junction held 8 bases outside the gene matches. The CDR3 length is 14 residues. Here the CDR3 DNA reads TGTGCCAGCAGCGCTCGACAGGGAACATACGAGCAGTACTTC. This translates into CASSARQGTYEQYF.

The chain is built from TRBV13 and TRBJ1-3; D may be TRBD1 (5 bases). CDR1 and CDR2 (germline): PRHDT, FYEKMQ (reference sequence). V lost 4 bases and J lost 3, with 10 bases in between. This CDR3 has 14 residues. In DNA form, the CDR3 reads TGTGCCAGCAGCTCCCGGGGGGGTGGAAACACCATATATTTT. Protein: CASSSRGGGNTIYF. The variable domain in full, completed from reference TRBV13 and TRBJ1-3, reads AAGVIQSPRHLIKEKRETATLKCYPIPRHDTVYWYQQGPGQDPQFLISFYEKMQSDKGSIPDRFSAQQFSDYHSELNMSSLELGDSALYFCASSSRGGGNTIYFGEGSWLTVV.

This clone was seen just once. V and J are TRBV3-1 (or the pseudogene TRBV3-2) and TRBJ2-7; TRBD2 aligns across 10 bases. This CDR3 comprises 15 residues. V lost 0 bases and J lost 5; bases outside the gene matches: 4. Germline V CDR1 and CDR2: LGHDT, YNNKEL (reference sequence). CDR3 nucleotides: TGTGCCAGCAGCCAAGAGGGGAGCGGGAGGGACGAGCAGTACTTC. Its protein is CASSQEGSGRDEQYF.

This rearrangement joins TRBV19 to TRBJ2-3, with a weak D call TRBD2 (5 bases). Germline assignment: CDR1 LNHDA and CDR2 SQIVND (reference sequence). This CDR3 has 13 residues. V was clipped by 4 bases and J by 2 bases, with 7 bases between them. In DNA, the CDR3 is TGTGCCAGTAGTAACGGGGACACAGATACGCAGTATTTT. It yields the protein CASSNGDTDTQYF.

This clone was recorded a few times. The chain carries TRBV11-2 and TRBJ1-2; possibly TRBD1 for D (5 bases). This CDR3 is 12 amino acids long. Germline V gene lookup returns CDR1 SGHAT and CDR2 FQNNGV. With 5 bases removed from V and 8 bases from J, the gap between germline ends came to 12 bases. Written as DNA, the CDR3 is TGTGCCAGCAGCAACCAGGGAACGGGCTACACCTTC. The encoded protein is CASSNQGTGYTF. Together with reference TRBV11-2 and TRBJ1-2, the CDR3 gives the full variable domain: EAGVAQSPRYKIIEKRQSVAFWCNPISGHATLYWYQQILGQGPKLLIQFQNNGVVDDSQLPKDRFSAERLKGVDSTLKIQPAKLEDSAVYLCASSNQGTGYTFGSGTRLTVV.

The chain has TRBV9 and TRBJ2-1, with a tentative D call TRBD2 (5 bases). V lost 0 bases, J lost 0 bases, and 13 bases lay in between. This CDR3 comprises 17 residues. Germline V CDR1 and CDR2: SGDLS, YYNGEE. This CDR3 is CASSVERGRSSYNEQFF. In DNA form, the CDR3 reads TGTGCCAGCAGCGTAGAAAGAGGGAGAAGCTCCTACAATGAGCAGTTCTTC.

The chain employs TRBV3-1 (or the pseudogene TRBV3-2) and TRBJ1-1, with D unresolved. V was trimmed by 1 base and J by 4 bases, leaving 10 bases between them. The CDR3 sequence is 14 residues long. From germline, CDR1 is LGHDT and CDR2 YNNKEL (reference sequence). This chain's CDR3 is CASSQVSSGTEAFF. The DNA for the CDR3 is TGTGCCAGCAGCCAAGTATCTTCCGGCACTGAAGCTTTCTTT.

This clone was seen a few times. The rearrangement links TRBV6-5 to TRBJ2-1, with 9 bases lining up with TRBD2. In germline, CDR1 is MNHEY, CDR2 SVGAGI. The CDR3 has 13 residues. Trimming took 5 bases from V and 7 from J; bases not matched to a gene: 3. The CDR3 sequence is CASSRGLANEQFF. CDR3 nucleotides: TGTGCCAGCAGTCGCGGACTAGCGAATGAGCAGTTCTTC.

The gene calls are TRBV19 and TRBJ2-7, with TRBD1 matching over 8 bases. The CDR3 length is 16 residues. Germline CDR1 and CDR2: LNHDA and SQIVND (reference sequence). Losses at the gene ends were 3 bases for V and 6 bases for J; bases not matched to a gene: 13. CDR3 sequence: CASSIGSQTGAGEQYF. The CDR3 nucleotides are TGTGCCAGTAGTATTGGGTCTCAGACAGGGGCTGGCGAGCAGTACTTC.

In its sample, this clone was seen a few times. The V gene is TRBV10-3, the J gene TRBJ2-3, with TRBD2 identical over 7 bases. Per germline, CDR1 ENHRY and CDR2 SYGVKD. This CDR3 is 16 amino acids long. Trimming took 0 bases from V and 5 from J; bases not matched to a gene: 8. For the CDR3, the DNA is TGTGCCATCAGTGAGTCGCCGGCGGGAGCGGTAGATACGCAGTATTTT. Protein: CAISESPAGAVDTQYF.

The genes are TRBV4-1 and TRBJ2-1; a possible D gene is TRBD2 (5 bases). The germline V gene encodes CDR1 MGHRA and CDR2 YSYEKL. The CDR3 spans 15 residues. V was shortened by 4 bases and J by 0 bases, with 10 bases between the two germline ends. The CDR3 reads CASSPRRDSYNEQFF. The CDR3 region has the DNA TGCGCCAGCAGCCCCCGACGGGACTCCTACAATGAGCAGTTCTTC.

The chain recombines TRBV28 with TRBJ1-2, with D unclear. Germline values: CDR1 MDHEN, CDR2 SYDVKM. CDR3 length: 12 amino acids. Trimming left V 3 bases short and J 5 bases short, with 7 bases between. The CDR3, as DNA: TGTGCCAGCAGTTTCCGGGGATATGGCTACACCTTC. Its translation: CASSFRGYGYTF.

By sample share, this clone is medium-sized. The chain uses TRBV28 and TRBJ1-5, with TRBD1 matching 7 bases. CDR1 is MDHEN and CDR2 is SYDVKM in the germline V gene. Trimming took 7 bases from V and 9 from J; bases not matched to a gene: 3. The CDR3 has 11 amino acids. The CDR3 protein is CASTSGGPQHF. For the CDR3, the DNA is TGTGCCAGCACCTCAGGGGGGCCCCAGCATTTT.

To note about this clone: The same CDR3 also results from other DNA sequences found in this sample. This chain links TRBV5-1 with TRBJ2-7; TRBD1 agrees at 7 bases. Germline V gene sequence: CDR1 SGHRS, CDR2 YFSETQ. V lost 0 bases, J lost 2 bases, and 2 bases stayed unmatched. The CDR3 consists of 14 residues. The CDR3 coding sequence is TGCGCCAGCAGCTTGGGGCAGGGGGCCTACGAGCAGTACTTC. Its translation: CASSLGQGAYEQYF.

The J gene is TRBJ1-1, the V gene TRBV6-6; D gene uncertain. The CDR3 consists of 16 residues. Trimming removed 5 bases from V and 5 bases from J, with 21 bases in between. Germline-derived CDR1 and CDR2 are MNHNY and SVGAGI (reference sequence). The CDR3 DNA follows: TGTGCCAGCAGTCGAACTGAGAATATTAAACAGACTGAAGCTTTCTTT. Encoded protein: CASSRTENIKQTEAFF.

In this sample, this clone turned up a few times. The CDR3: CASSLRGGSGETQYF. The CDR3 DNA sequence: TGCGCCAGCAGCTTGCGAGGCGGGAGCGGAGAGACCCAGTACTTC. The V call is TRBV5-1, the J call TRBJ2-5; 7 nucleotides line up with TRBD2. Per germline, CDR1 SGHRS and CDR2 YFSETQ. The CDR3 sequence is 15 residues long. J gave up 4 bases and V 1 base, and 7 bases lay outside the gene matches.